The 21 T cell receptor beta chains below come from one sample, sequenced in a study of beta chain features in type 1 diabetes. All of the isolated RNA was reverse transcribed, so expressed TCRB transcripts were sequenced. Here immunoSEQ multiplex PCR was the method, and the copy in TCRdb shows in-frame clones only, minus some. Of under 500,000 clones in the sample, approximately 28% are singletons; the top ten hold around 0.065%. Input material: naive CD4+ T cells from blood. The receptors come from a man aged 18 to 29 in good health.

V is TRBV27 and J is TRBJ1-2; D not certain. Germline V gene lookup returns CDR1 MNHEY and CDR2 SMNVEV (reference sequence). CDR3 length: 13 amino acids. Trimming cost V 6 bases and J 6 bases, with 14 bases left between them. Here the CDR3 DNA reads TGTGCCAGCAGGGGGTCCCGGCGGAATGGCTACACCTTC. Protein product: CASRGSRRNGYTF.

The chain recombines TRBV5-1 with TRBJ2-1, with 9 bases fitting TRBD1. V trimming: 2 bases; J trimming: 0 bases; junction bases outside the gene matches: 3. This CDR3 is built from 16 residues. Looked up from germline, CDR1 is SGHRS and CDR2 is YFSETQ. The CDR3 DNA reads as TGCGCCAGCAGCTTCGACAGGGGGGACTCCTACAATGAGCAGTTCTTC. It translates to CASSFDRGDSYNEQFF. Looking up the rest from reference TRBV5-1 and TRBJ2-1 gives the full variable domain: KAGVTQTPRYLIKTRGQQVTLSCSPISGHRSVSWYQQTPGQGLQFLFEYFSETQRNKGNFPGRFSGRQFSNSRSEMNVSTLELGDSALYLCASSFDRGDSYNEQFFGPGTRLTVL.

This clone was found a few times. This chain joins TRBV28 and TRBJ2-3; TRBD2 might be the D (6 bases). The CDR3 has 13 amino acids. The V gene lost 6 bases and the J gene lost 2 bases, with 9 bases spanning the gap. Germline V lookup: CDR1 MDHEN, CDR2 SYDVKM. CDR3 in DNA: TGTGCCAGCAGGGGGGACTTCACAGATACGCAGTATTTT. Translated: CASRGDFTDTQYF.

V usage is TRBV10-3 and J usage is TRBJ2-5; D gene uncertain. CDR3 length: 11 residues. Trimming removed 4 bases from V and 5 bases from J, with 5 bases in between. Germline CDR1 ENHRY, CDR2 SYGVKD. The CDR3 loop reads CAISAKETQYF. For the CDR3, the DNA is TGTGCCATCAGTGCAAAGGAGACCCAGTACTTC.

V and J are TRBV5-1 and TRBJ2-5; D may be TRBD2 (6 bases). The CDR3 loop spans 15 amino acids. Trimming cost V 4 bases and J 1 base, with 14 bases left between them. Germline V gives CDR1 SGHRS, CDR2 YFSETQ. Here the CDR3 reads CASSATGTFQETQYF. The CDR3 region has the DNA TGCGCCAGCAGCGCAACCGGGACTTTCCAAGAGACCCAGTACTTC. The full variable domain, in which reference TRBV5-1 and TRBJ2-5 provide the parts outside the CDR3, is KAGVTQTPRYLIKTRGQQVTLSCSPISGHRSVSWYQQTPGQGLQFLFEYFSETQRNKGNFPGRFSGRQFSNSRSEMNVSTLELGDSALYLCASSATGTFQETQYFGPGTRLLVL.

This sequence joins TRBV5-1 and TRBJ1-2, with D unclear. The V end lost 0 bases, the J end lost 2 bases, and 8 bases lay between the germline ends. The CDR3 loop spans 14 amino acids. Germline CDR1 reads SGHRS; CDR2 reads YFSETQ. The CDR3 region has the DNA TGCGCCAGCAGCTTGGACAGCTTCAACTATGGCTACACCTTC. Protein: CASSLDSFNYGYTF.

The gene calls are TRBV5-1 and TRBJ1-2; TRBD1 is a possible D gene (5 bases). This CDR3 is 13 amino acids long. The V end lost 4 bases, the J end lost 4 bases, and 11 bases lay between the germline ends. In germline, CDR1 is SGHRS, CDR2 YFSETQ. CDR3 protein: CASSLTGAYGYTF. In DNA, the CDR3 is TGCGCCAGCAGCCTCACAGGAGCCTATGGCTACACCTTC.

The J gene is TRBJ2-2, the V gene TRBV19; D uncertain. Germline V gene lookup returns CDR1 LNHDA and CDR2 SQIVND (reference sequence). V was shortened by 2 bases and J by 8 bases, with 6 bases between the two germline ends. This CDR3 has 12 amino acids. The CDR3 reads CASSITSGELFF. The CDR3 nucleotides are TGTGCCAGTAGTATAACTTCTGGGGAGCTGTTTTTT.

The chain combines TRBV29-1 with TRBJ2-3; 7 positions agree with TRBD1. This CDR3 has 13 residues. V was pared by 5 bases and J by 2 bases, with 4 bases of the junction left unmatched. Per germline, CDR1 SQVTM and CDR2 ANQGSEA. The CDR3 protein is CSVLGQITDTQYF. CDR3 nucleotides: TGCAGCGTTTTGGGACAGATCACAGATACGCAGTATTTT.

V gene TRBV28 combines with J gene TRBJ2-1, with 7 positions matching TRBD2. The germline gives CDR1 MDHEN, CDR2 SYDVKM. The CDR3 is 16 amino acids. V lost 5 bases and J lost 5; bases outside the gene matches: 12. In nucleotides, the CDR3 is TGTGCCAGCAGTGGGCGGGACTACCCACTCAACAATGAGCAGTTCTTC. Translation: CASSGRDYPLNNEQFF.

This clone has a handful of counts. This chain joins TRBV29-1 and TRBJ2-7, with TRBD2 as a possible D gene (6 bases). CDR3 length: 13 residues. The germline gives CDR1 SQVTM, CDR2 ANQGSEA. V shed 7 bases and J shed 3 bases, with 16 bases lying between them. The CDR3 region has the DNA TGCAGCGCCGCGGGGTCAGGTTACTACGAGCAGTACTTC. This codes for CSAAGSGYYEQYF.

The table lists this clone with a few counts. This chain connects TRBV28 to TRBJ2-3; 11 nucleotides match TRBD2. This CDR3 has 15 residues. Germline lookup yields CDR1 MDHEN and CDR2 SYDVKM. V dropped 5 bases and J dropped 4; count of bases not matched to a gene: 5. In nucleotides, the CDR3 is TGTGCCAGCAGTCATGGGACTAGCGGTTCAGATACGCAGTATTTT. As protein: CASSHGTSGSDTQYF. The whole variable domain, remainder taken from reference TRBV28 and TRBJ2-3, is DVKVTQSSRYLVKRTGEKVFLECVQDMDHENMFWYRQDPGLGLRLIYFSYDVKMKEKGDIPEGYSVSREKKERFSLILESASTNQTSMYLCASSHGTSGSDTQYFGPGTRLTVL.

The chain combines TRBV6-1 with TRBJ2-5, with D perhaps given as TRBD1 or TRBD2 (5 bases each). This CDR3 has 15 residues. Germline CDR1 is MNHNS and CDR2 is SASEGT. Trimming shortened V by 2 bases and J by 7 bases, and 17 bases separated the two germline ends. CDR3 bases: TGTGCCAGCAGTGAAATGGGACCCTTAGGAGGGACCCAGTACTTC. Translation: CASSEMGPLGGTQYF.

J is TRBJ2-7 and V is TRBV7-2; no clear D. Trimming pared 7 bases from V and 7 bases from J, leaving 20 bases between. The CDR3 is 14 residues long. In germline, CDR1 is SGHTA, CDR2 FQGNSA. Here the CDR3 DNA reads TGTGCCAGCAAGGAAGGGCAGGTCCGTCTGGAGCAGTACTTC. This gives the protein CASKEGQVRLEQYF.

This chain connects TRBV29-1 to TRBJ2-7, with TRBD2 matching over 12 bases. The junction had 7 bases not matched to a gene; V was cut back by 5 bases and J by 5 bases. This CDR3 is built from 14 residues. CDR1 is SQVTM and CDR2 is ANQGSEA in the germline V gene. The CDR3 protein is CSVSSGRADDEQYF. CDR3 bases: TGCAGCGTTTCTAGCGGGAGGGCCGACGACGAGCAGTACTTC.

This chain links TRBV5-6 with TRBJ2-1; no clear D gene. In germline, CDR1 is SGHDT, CDR2 YYEEEE. There are 14 residues in the CDR3. Deletions cut 1 base from V and 7 bases from J, with 12 bases between. The CDR3, as DNA: TGTGCCAGCAGCTTGTTTGGCAAGGCGAATGAGCAGTTCTTC. Its translation is CASSLFGKANEQFF.

The chain has TRBV15 and TRBJ1-2; D is undetermined. Germline CDR1 and CDR2: LNHNV and YYDKDF (reference sequence). V was clipped by 1 base and J by 3 bases, with 9 bases between them. The CDR3 is 14 residues long. The CDR3 spells CATSRVARYYGYTF. Here the CDR3 DNA reads TGTGCCACCAGCAGAGTTGCCAGGTACTATGGCTACACCTTC. Drawing the rest from reference TRBV15 and TRBJ1-2, the complete variable domain is DAMVIQNPRYQVTQFGKPVTLSCSQTLNHNVMYWYQQKSSQAPKLLFHYYDKDFNNEADTPDNFQSRRPNTSFCFLDIRSPGLGDTAMYLCATSRVARYYGYTFGSGTRLTVV.

This chain uses TRBV4-2 with TRBJ2-3; D is undetermined. There are 16 residues in the CDR3. CDR1 is LGHNA and CDR2 is YNFKEQ in the germline V gene. Trimming took off 4 bases at V and 2 bases at J, with 16 bases between the two ends. CDR3 residues: CASSPWRGVDTDTQYF. In DNA form, the CDR3 reads TGTGCCAGCAGCCCCTGGAGAGGCGTAGACACAGATACGCAGTATTTT.

This clone was counted between two and nine times. For the CDR3, the DNA is TGCAGCGTTAATCCGGGACGCAGCTCCTACAATGAGCAGTTCTTC. This codes for CSVNPGRSSYNEQFF. The J gene is TRBJ2-1, the V gene TRBV29-1; D may match TRBD1 or TRBD2 (5 bases each). Trimming cost V 5 bases and J 0 bases, with 14 bases left between them. The CDR3 covers 15 residues. Germline CDR1 SQVTM, CDR2 ANQGSEA.

V and J are TRBV28 and TRBJ1-1; D gene uncertain. Trimming took off 3 bases at V and 6 bases at J, with 8 bases between the two ends. Germline V gives CDR1 MDHEN, CDR2 SYDVKM. This CDR3 contains 12 residues. CDR3 in DNA: TGTGCCAGCAGTTTTCAGAGGGCTGAAGCTTTCTTT. Translation: CASSFQRAEAFF.

This clone was picked up a small number of times. V usage is TRBV4-1 and J usage is TRBJ2-3, with D unclear. The CDR3 has 16 residues. V lost 0 bases, J lost 4 bases, and 14 bases lay in between. CDR1 MGHRA and CDR2 YSYEKL come from the germline V gene. The CDR3 nucleotides read TGCGCCAGCAGCCAAGAGAAGTTCGGGCGAGCAGATACGCAGTATTTT. Its protein product is CASSQEKFGRADTQYF.